This T cell receptor (beta chain) was documented in a study of blood T cell repertoires in COVID-19. Overall study context: COVID-19 samples, acute and convalescent, were from the United States, Italy and Spain. PBMCs, B-cell-depleted T cells, or T cells provided the cDNA or gDNA that made up the material.

Germline V gives CDR1 MDHEN, CDR2 SYDVKM. V gave up 7 bases and J gave up 0 bases; unmatched junction bases: 6. The CDR3 contains 15 residues. Original processing methods: The assay estimated nucleated cells by amplifying reference gene primers. Measured with immunoSEQ multiplex PCR; TCRdb has only the in-frame clones, and not every one. Clone size and V and J calls were adopted from that table, with D and trimming inferred from the DNA. The sample yields approximately 47,000 clones, just over 85% seen once. The rearrangement links TRBV28 to TRBJ1-5; 7 nucleotides align to TRBD1. This clonotype was obtained from a woman aged 80 or older with COVID-19, enrolled during active disease. Sequences were obtained from peripheral blood. The CDR3 DNA reads as TGTGCCAGCAAAGTACAGGGGAATAGCAATCAGCCCCAGCATTTT. This encodes CASKVQGNSNQPQHF.